Here is one TCR beta chain with its context. Its antigen is as yet unknown. Here immunoSEQ multiplex PCR was the method, and the copy in TCRdb shows in-frame clones only, minus some. The table shows some 200,000 clones, with 84% occurring only once. These data originate in a study of cytomegalovirus exposure and HLA in healthy donors. CDR3 length: 13 amino acids. Germline CDR1 reads GTSNPN; CDR2 reads SVGIG (reference sequence). Trimming cost V 3 bases and J 3 bases, with 12 bases left between them. These donors were members of the roughly 120-subject validation cohort, a group separate from the approximately 700-subject first cohort. Broader study findings: Most TCR sequences were rare, but some public TCRs occurred in many donors. The study put under 200 TCR beta chains on its list as cytomegalovirus-associated.

Sequencing was performed on PBMCs. This receptor was taken from a woman in her thirties in good health and CMV-seropositive. This sequence joins TRBV30 and TRBJ2-7; D may be TRBD1 (5 bases). The CDR3 nucleotides read TGTGCCTGGAGAAAACAGGCGTACTACGAGCAGTACTTC. Encoded protein: CAWRKQAYYEQYF.